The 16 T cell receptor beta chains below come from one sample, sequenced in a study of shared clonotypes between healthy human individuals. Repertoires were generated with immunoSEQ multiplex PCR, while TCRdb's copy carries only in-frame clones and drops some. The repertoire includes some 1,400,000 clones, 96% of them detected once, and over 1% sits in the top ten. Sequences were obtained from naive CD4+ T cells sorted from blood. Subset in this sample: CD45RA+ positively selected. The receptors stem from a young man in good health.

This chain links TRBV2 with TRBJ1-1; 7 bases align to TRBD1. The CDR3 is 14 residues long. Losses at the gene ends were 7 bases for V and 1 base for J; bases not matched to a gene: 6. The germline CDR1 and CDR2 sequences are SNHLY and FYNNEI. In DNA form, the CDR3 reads TGTGCCAGCACAAAGGGGGCAAAGAACACTGAAGCTTTCTTT. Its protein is CASTKGAKNTEAFF.

As DNA, the CDR3 is TGTGCCAGCAGTGAGGAGGGGACTAGCAATCAGCCCCAGCATTTT. Encoded protein: CASSEEGTSNQPQHF. This sequence joins TRBV6-1 and TRBJ1-5, with D maybe TRBD1 (5 bases). The CDR3 consists of 15 residues. The germline V and J ends were trimmed by 3 bases and 0 bases, with 9 bases remaining between them. The V gene's germline CDR1 is MNHNS and CDR2 SASEGT.

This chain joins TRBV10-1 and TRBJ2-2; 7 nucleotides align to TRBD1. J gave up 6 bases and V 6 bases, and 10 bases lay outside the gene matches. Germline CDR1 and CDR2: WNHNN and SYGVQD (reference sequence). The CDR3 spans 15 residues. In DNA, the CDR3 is TGCGCCAGCAGCGATCAAAAAGGGGGCCCCGGGGAGCTGTTTTTT. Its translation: CASSDQKGGPGELFF.

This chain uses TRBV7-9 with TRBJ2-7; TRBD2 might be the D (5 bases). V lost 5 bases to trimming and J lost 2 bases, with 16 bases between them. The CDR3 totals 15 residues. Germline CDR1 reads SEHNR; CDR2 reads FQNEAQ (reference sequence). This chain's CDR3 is CASSLTGERTYEQYF. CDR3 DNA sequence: TGTGCCAGCAGCCTAACCGGGGAAAGAACCTACGAGCAGTACTTC.

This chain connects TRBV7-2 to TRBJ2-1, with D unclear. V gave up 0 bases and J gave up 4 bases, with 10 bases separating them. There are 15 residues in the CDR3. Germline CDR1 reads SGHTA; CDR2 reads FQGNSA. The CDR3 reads CASSLAAVQYNEQFF. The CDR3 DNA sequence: TGTGCCAGCAGCTTAGCGGCGGTCCAATACAATGAGCAGTTCTTC.

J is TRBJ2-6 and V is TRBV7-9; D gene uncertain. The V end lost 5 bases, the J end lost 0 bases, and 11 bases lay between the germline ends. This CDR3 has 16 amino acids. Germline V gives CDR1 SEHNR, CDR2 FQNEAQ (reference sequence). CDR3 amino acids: CASSPHPSSGANVLTF. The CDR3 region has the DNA TGTGCCAGCAGCCCTCACCCGAGCTCTGGGGCCAACGTCCTGACTTTC.

Here the CDR3 DNA reads TGTGCCACCAGCAGAGATAGCGGTCAGCCCCAGCATTTT. The encoded protein is CATSRDSGQPQHF. The chain uses TRBV15 and TRBJ1-5; D not resolved. The V gene's germline CDR1 is LNHNV and CDR2 YYDKDF (reference sequence). The V end lost 0 bases, the J end lost 6 bases, and 6 bases lay between the germline ends. This CDR3 is 13 amino acids long.

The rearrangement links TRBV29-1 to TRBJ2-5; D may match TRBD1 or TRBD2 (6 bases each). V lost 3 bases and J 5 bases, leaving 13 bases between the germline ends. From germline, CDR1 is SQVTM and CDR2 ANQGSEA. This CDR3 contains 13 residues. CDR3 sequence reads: CSVDPGGLETQYF. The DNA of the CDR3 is TGCAGCGTTGACCCCGGGGGCTTGGAGACCCAGTACTTC.

The CDR3 DNA reads TGTGCCAGCAATCGGGCGAGGAACACCGGGGAGCTGTTTTTT. Encoded protein: CASNRARNTGELFF. This chain links TRBV6-5 with TRBJ2-2; D ambiguous. The CDR3 spans 14 residues. Germline CDR1 MNHEY, CDR2 SVGAGI. V lost 7 bases and J 1 base, leaving 10 bases between the germline ends.

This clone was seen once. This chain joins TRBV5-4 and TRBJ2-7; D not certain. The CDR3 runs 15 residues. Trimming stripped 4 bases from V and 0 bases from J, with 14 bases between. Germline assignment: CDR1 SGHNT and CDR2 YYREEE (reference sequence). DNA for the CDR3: TGTGCCAGCAGCAGAGCTGGCAGCAGCTCCTACGAGCAGTACTTC. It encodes CASSRAGSSSYEQYF.

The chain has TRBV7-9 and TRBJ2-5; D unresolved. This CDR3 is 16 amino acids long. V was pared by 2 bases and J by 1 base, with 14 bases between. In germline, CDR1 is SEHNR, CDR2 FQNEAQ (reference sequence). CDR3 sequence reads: CASSLSRMGVQETQYF. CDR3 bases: TGTGCCAGCAGCTTATCGAGGATGGGCGTCCAAGAGACCCAGTACTTC.

CDR3 DNA: TGTGCCAGTCAGCAGGGGAGCAAAAACATTCAGTACTTC. Protein: CASQQGSKNIQYF. The J gene is TRBJ2-4, the V gene TRBV19; D might be TRBD1 (6 bases). This CDR3 is built from 13 residues. Germline CDR1 and CDR2: LNHDA and SQIVND (reference sequence). Between the trimmed V and J ends, which lost 8 bases and 3 bases, there was a span of 11 bases.

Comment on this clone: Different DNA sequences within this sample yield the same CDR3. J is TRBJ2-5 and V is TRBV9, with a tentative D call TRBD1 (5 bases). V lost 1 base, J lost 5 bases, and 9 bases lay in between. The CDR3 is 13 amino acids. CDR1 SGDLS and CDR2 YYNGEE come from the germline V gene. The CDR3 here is CASSVTGRETQYF. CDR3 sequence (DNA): TGTGCCAGCAGCGTAACAGGTCGGGAGACCCAGTACTTC. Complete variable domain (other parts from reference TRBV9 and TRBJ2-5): DSGVTQTPKHLITATGQRVTLRCSPRSGDLSVYWYQQSLDQGLQFLIQYYNGEERAKGNILERFSAQQFPDLHSELNLSSLELGDSALYFCASSVTGRETQYFGPGTRLLVL.

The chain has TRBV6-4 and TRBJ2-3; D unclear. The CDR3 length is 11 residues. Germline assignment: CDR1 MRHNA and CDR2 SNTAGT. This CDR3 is CVQRARDTQYF. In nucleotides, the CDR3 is TGTGTACAAAGAGCTCGAGATACGCAGTATTTT.

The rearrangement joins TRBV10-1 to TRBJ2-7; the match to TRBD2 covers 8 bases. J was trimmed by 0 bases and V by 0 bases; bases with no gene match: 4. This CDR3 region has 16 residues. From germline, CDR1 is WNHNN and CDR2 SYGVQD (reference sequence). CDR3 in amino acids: CASSESASGSSYEQYF. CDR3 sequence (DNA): TGCGCCAGCAGTGAGTCCGCTAGCGGGTCCTCCTACGAGCAGTACTTC.

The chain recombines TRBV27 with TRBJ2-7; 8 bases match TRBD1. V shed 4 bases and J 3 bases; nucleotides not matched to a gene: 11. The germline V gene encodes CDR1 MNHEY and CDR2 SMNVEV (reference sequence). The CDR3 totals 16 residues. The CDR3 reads CASSSPLQGANYEQYF. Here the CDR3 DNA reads TGTGCCAGCAGTTCGCCCCTTCAGGGGGCAAACTACGAGCAGTACTTC.